This TCR beta chain comes out of a study of cytomegalovirus exposure and HLA in healthy donors. Whole-study findings and limits: Only CMV serostatus was available as immune exposure information. Earlier results showed most TCR beta V segments being productive about 87% or about 30% of the time. A later analysis by the authors found several of the most significant clusters apparently linked to common viral pathogens.

Researchers ran the PCR with 60 Vbeta and 13 Jbeta primers. As handled by the study authors: Among the unique TCR beta chains that a later analysis counted, 75 million to 85 million in all, about 12 million were shared. The protocol was immunoSEQ multiplex PCR, while the TCRdb copy is restricted to in-frame clones and leaves out a portion. The D gene and trimming were derived from the DNA, and the V and J assignments and clone size from that table. This table holds 150,000 to 200,000 clones, around 78% found once. In this sample, this clone turned up a few times. Its antigen remains unidentified. Germline lookup yields CDR1 MNHEY and CDR2 SMNVEV (reference sequence). The ends lost 5 bases at V and 5 bases at J; junction bases unmatched: 1. The CDR3 is 12 residues long.

The sample was PBMCs. This receptor was obtained from a woman aged 25 to 45 in good health and CMV-seropositive. The genes are TRBV27 and TRBJ2-5; TRBD1 aligns across 8 bases. The CDR3 spells CASSRQGETQYF. The CDR3 region has the DNA TGTGCCAGCAGTCGACAGGGGGAGACCCAGTACTTC.